The present entry profiles one T cell receptor beta chain with its context. The data were obtained in a study of blood T cell repertoires in COVID-19. CDR3 size: 15 residues. The germline V gene has CDR1 SGHTA and CDR2 FQGNSA. Trimming took off 5 bases at V and 5 bases at J, with 15 bases between the two ends. The table came from immunoSEQ multiplex PCR; TCRdb's copy has only in-frame clones and leaves some out. The sample lists approximately 180,000 clones; approximately 83% were seen once. The sample was peripheral blood. The V gene is TRBV7-2, the J gene TRBJ2-2, with D maybe TRBD2 (6 bases). This clonotype was obtained from a man aged 55 to 70 with acute or convalescent COVID-19. The CDR3 sequence is CASSPRLGGTGELFF. The CDR3 coding sequence is TGTGCCAGCAGCCCTAGACTAGGAGGAACCGGGGAGCTGTTTTTT.